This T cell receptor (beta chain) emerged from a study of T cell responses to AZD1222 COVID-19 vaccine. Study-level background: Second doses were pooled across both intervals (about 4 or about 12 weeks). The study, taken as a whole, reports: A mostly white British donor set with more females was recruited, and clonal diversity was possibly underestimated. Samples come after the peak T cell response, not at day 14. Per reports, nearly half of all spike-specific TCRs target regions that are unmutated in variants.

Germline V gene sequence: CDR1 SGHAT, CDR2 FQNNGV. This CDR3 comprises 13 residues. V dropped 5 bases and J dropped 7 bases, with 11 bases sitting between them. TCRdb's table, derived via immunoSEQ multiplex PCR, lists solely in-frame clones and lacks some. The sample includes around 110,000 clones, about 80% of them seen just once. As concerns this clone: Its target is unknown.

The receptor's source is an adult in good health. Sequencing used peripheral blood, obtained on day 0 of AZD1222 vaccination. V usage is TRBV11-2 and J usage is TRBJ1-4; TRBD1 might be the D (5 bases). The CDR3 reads CASSPGGGEKLFF. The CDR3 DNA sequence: TGTGCCAGCAGCCCCGGGGGTGGTGAAAAACTGTTTTTT.